Listed below are T cell receptor beta chains from one sample, sequenced in a study of blood T cell repertoires in COVID-19. Produced via immunoSEQ multiplex PCR; TCRdb's table is partial and in-frame only. The sample yields around 61,000 clones, 89% seen once. Sequencing was done on a sample of peripheral blood. The origin of the receptors is a woman aged 55 to 70 with COVID-19, enrolled during active disease. CDR3s include the opening cysteine and the closing phenylalanine or tryptophan. The D gene is left open where the match is weak. Expanded clones are given a class, and other clones once, few, many or no size at all.

v_call: TRBV10-3
clone_size: NA
d_call: TRBD1
j_call: TRBJ2-1
cdr3_aa: CAISESTGWADEQFF
cdr3_nt: TGTGCCATCAGTGAGTCGACAGGGTGGGCGGATGAGCAGTTCTTC

v_call: TRBV11-2
clone_size: NA
d_call: NA
j_call: TRBJ2-7
cdr3_aa: CASSPFTDTLGSYEQYF
cdr3_nt: TGTGCCAGCAGCCCTTTCACTGACACCTTAGGCTCCTACGAGCAGTACTTC

v_call: TRBV5-8
clone_size: NA
d_call: NA
j_call: TRBJ2-7
cdr3_aa: CASSSRGYEQYF
cdr3_nt: TGTGCCAGCAGCTCTAGGGGCTACGAGCAGTACTTC

v_call: TRBV28
clone_size: few
d_call: TRBD1
j_call: TRBJ1-2
cdr3_aa: CASKGDRGRGGYTF
cdr3_nt: TGTGCCAGCAAAGGGGACAGGGGGCGCGGTGGCTACACCTTC

v_call: TRBV6-2/TRBV6-3
clone_size: few
d_call: TRBD1
j_call: TRBJ2-3
cdr3_aa: CASSTGGGYGTDTQYF
cdr3_nt: TGTGCCAGCAGCACAGGGGGCGGATACGGCACAGATACGCAGTATTTT

v_call: TRBV29-1
clone_size: NA
d_call: NA
j_call: TRBJ2-7
cdr3_aa: CSVEDRTGDREQYF
cdr3_nt: TGCAGCGTTGAAGATCGTACAGGAGATAGAGAGCAGTACTTC

v_call: TRBV28
clone_size: NA
d_call: TRBD1
j_call: TRBJ1-5
cdr3_aa: CASTRDRETYSNQPQHF
cdr3_nt: TGTGCCAGCACCAGGGACAGGGAGACTTATAGCAATCAGCCCCAGCATTTT

v_call: TRBV6-2/TRBV6-3
clone_size: NA
d_call: NA
j_call: TRBJ2-6
cdr3_aa: CASSRGDSGANVLTF
cdr3_nt: TGTGCCAGCAGTAGGGGCGACTCTGGGGCCAACGTCCTGACTTTC

v_call: TRBV28
clone_size: NA
d_call: TRBD2
j_call: TRBJ2-7
cdr3_aa: CASSFFGAGVGYEQYF
cdr3_nt: TGTGCCAGCAGTTTCTTTGGGGCGGGAGTAGGCTACGAGCAGTACTTC

v_call: TRBV7-9
clone_size: few
d_call: NA
j_call: TRBJ1-2
cdr3_aa: CASSPGTNYGYTF
cdr3_nt: TGTGCCAGCAGCCCCGGGACAAACTATGGCTACACCTTC

v_call: TRBV7-2
clone_size: NA
d_call: NA
j_call: TRBJ1-2
cdr3_aa: CASSLSGTNYGYTF
cdr3_nt: TGTGCCAGCAGCTTATCCGGGACTAACTATGGCTACACCTTC

v_call: TRBV6-5
clone_size: NA
d_call: TRBD1
j_call: TRBJ2-2
cdr3_aa: CASRRTGMYTGELFF
cdr3_nt: TGTGCCAGCAGAAGGACAGGGATGTACACCGGGGAGCTGTTTTTT

v_call: TRBV18
clone_size: NA
d_call: NA
j_call: TRBJ1-4
cdr3_aa: CASSRGDPRDEKLFF
cdr3_nt: TGTGCCAGCTCACGGGGGGACCCCAGGGACGAAAAACTGTTTTTT

v_call: TRBV12-5
clone_size: NA
d_call: NA
j_call: TRBJ2-3
cdr3_aa: CASGSKQSGDTQYF
cdr3_nt: TGTGCTAGTGGTTCCAAACAATCAGGAGATACGCAGTATTTT

v_call: TRBV10-2
clone_size: NA
d_call: TRBD1
j_call: TRBJ1-4
cdr3_aa: CASLSGTGVEKLFF
cdr3_nt: TGCGCCAGCCTCTCCGGGACAGGGGTTGAAAAACTGTTTTTT

v_call: TRBV28
clone_size: NA
d_call: NA
j_call: TRBJ2-1
cdr3_aa: CASSPWGGPYNEQFF
cdr3_nt: TGTGCCAGCAGTCCCTGGGGGGGCCCCTACAATGAGCAGTTCTTC

v_call: TRBV3-1/TRBV3-2
clone_size: once
d_call: NA
j_call: TRBJ1-1
cdr3_aa: CASSPRQGATVLAFF
cdr3_nt: TGTGCCAGCAGCCCACGGCAGGGTGCAACTGTTTTGGCTTTCTTT

v_call: TRBV5-4
clone_size: NA
d_call: NA
j_call: TRBJ2-1
cdr3_aa: CASSFRSGDEQFF
cdr3_nt: TGTGCCAGCAGCTTCCGGTCGGGGGATGAGCAGTTCTTC

v_call: TRBV6-6
clone_size: NA
d_call: NA
j_call: TRBJ1-3
cdr3_aa: CASSYSIRGNTIYF
cdr3_nt: TGTGCCAGCAGTTACTCGATCAGGGGAAACACCATATATTTT

v_call: TRBV6-1
clone_size: NA
d_call: NA
j_call: TRBJ2-5
cdr3_aa: CASSELVAEQETQYF
cdr3_nt: TGTGCCAGCAGTGAGCTGGTAGCGGAGCAAGAGACCCAGTACTTC

v_call: TRBV7-9
clone_size: NA
d_call: NA
j_call: TRBJ2-3
cdr3_aa: CASSRGEGATQYF
cdr3_nt: TGTGCCAGCAGTCGAGGTGAGGGAGCAACGCAGTATTTT

v_call: TRBV7-9
clone_size: few
d_call: NA
j_call: TRBJ1-1
cdr3_aa: CASSLVWPPLGAEAFF
cdr3_nt: TGTGCCAGCAGCTTAGTGTGGCCACCTCTCGGGGCTGAAGCTTTCTTT

v_call: TRBV27
clone_size: few
d_call: NA
j_call: TRBJ2-6
cdr3_aa: CASSLSLRQGGANVLTF
cdr3_nt: TGTGCCAGCAGTTTATCACTCCGACAAGGTGGGGCCAACGTCCTGACTTTC

v_call: TRBV6-2/TRBV6-3
clone_size: NA
d_call: TRBD2
j_call: TRBJ2-1
cdr3_aa: CASSPRGAGGYNEQFF
cdr3_nt: TGTGCCAGCAGTCCCCGAGGTGCGGGAGGGTACAATGAGCAGTTCTTC

v_call: TRBV19
clone_size: once
d_call: NA
j_call: TRBJ1-5
cdr3_aa: CASRTPKEGGSQPQHF
cdr3_nt: TGTGCCAGTAGGACTCCGAAGGAGGGTGGAAGTCAGCCCCAGCATTTT

v_call: TRBV5-4
clone_size: once
d_call: NA
j_call: TRBJ2-3
cdr3_aa: CASSHFGPTDTQYF
cdr3_nt: TGTGCCAGCAGCCATTTTGGCCCCACAGATACGCAGTATTTT

v_call: TRBV6-2/TRBV6-3
clone_size: NA
d_call: TRBD2
j_call: TRBJ2-2
cdr3_aa: CASTYSGTSPSLTGELFF
cdr3_nt: TGTGCCAGCACCTACTCCGGGACTAGCCCTAGTTTAACCGGGGAGCTGTTTTTT

v_call: TRBV6-6
clone_size: NA
d_call: NA
j_call: TRBJ2-7
cdr3_aa: CASTQGAGESYEQYF
cdr3_nt: TGTGCCAGCACACAAGGGGCAGGTGAATCCTACGAGCAGTACTTC

v_call: TRBV5-1
clone_size: once
d_call: TRBD1
j_call: TRBJ1-1
cdr3_aa: CASSLDRGYTEAFF
cdr3_nt: TGCGCCAGCAGCTTGGACAGGGGGTACACTGAAGCTTTCTTT